Listed here is a single T cell receptor (beta chain). The source of the sample is a study of T cell changes during pregnancy in multiple sclerosis. The length of the CDR3 is 15 residues. CDR1 is SGHRS and CDR2 is YFSETQ in the germline V gene. The ends were cut back, 0 bases at V and 2 bases at J, with 8 bases in the middle. Only in-frame clones appear in the TCRdb table, and some are missing; sequencing was by immunoSEQ multiplex PCR. The sample lists more than 55,000 clones, 75% to 90% occurring once. This receptor was identified in a female donor with multiple sclerosis, enrolled in a pregnancy study. Source: CD4+ T cells from peripheral blood mononuclear cells, taken in the third trimester of pregnancy. This chain uses TRBV5-1 with TRBJ1-4, with D possibly TRBD1 on 5 matching bases. CDR3 bases: TGCGCCAGCAGCTTGGAGGGGTTCACTAATGAAAAACTGTTTTTT. This encodes CASSLEGFTNEKLFF.